This is a list of T cell receptor beta chains from one sample in a study of blood T cell repertoires in COVID-19. Measured with immunoSEQ multiplex PCR; TCRdb has only the in-frame clones, and not every one. Of around 250,000 clones listed, about 83% are singletons. Sequenced: peripheral blood. Receptors were obtained from a woman between 40 and 55 years old who had recovered from COVID-19. The CDR3 runs from the conserved cysteine through the conserved F or W. A D gene is named only where the DNA matches it firmly. The size field is filled for only some rows; it gives once, few, many or a size class.

clone_size,d_call,j_call,v_call,cdr3_nt,cdr3_aa
.,.,TRBJ2-1,TRBV21-1,TGTGCCAGCAGCGCCCCCCCCGGGACAGGTGTCGATGAGCAGTTCTTC,CASSAPPGTGVDEQFF
.,.,TRBJ2-5,TRBV2,TGTGCCAGCAGTCCGGACATATCCGCCGAAACCCAGTACTTC,CASSPDISAETQYF
once,.,TRBJ1-3,TRBV7-9,TGTGCCAGCAGCCTCTGGCTTTTATCTTTTGGTGGAAACACCATATATTTT,CASSLWLLSFGGNTIYF
.,TRBD1,TRBJ2-2,TRBV24-1,TGTGCCACCAGTGATTACACAGGGGCCGGGGAGCTGTTTTTT,CATSDYTGAGELFF
.,TRBD1,TRBJ1-2,TRBV3-1/TRBV3-2,TGTGCCAGCAGCACCCGACAGGGAGACTATGGCTACACCTTC,CASSTRQGDYGYTF
.,TRBD2,TRBJ2-5,TRBV9,TGTGCCAGCAGCTTACGGACTAGCGGGGCCCAAGAGACCCAGTACTTC,CASSLRTSGAQETQYF
.,.,TRBJ2-7,TRBV14,TGTGCCAGCAGCCAAGATATGGACACAACCTACGAGCAGTACTTC,CASSQDMDTTYEQYF
.,.,TRBJ1-5,TRBV6-2/TRBV6-3,TGTGCCAGCAGCCTACTGGGGCGTCAGCCCCAGCATTTT,CASSLLGRQPQHF
.,.,TRBJ1-2,TRBV28,TGTGCCAACTCCAGGGGCCTGGACTATGGCTACACCTTC,CANSRGLDYGYTF
.,.,TRBJ1-1,TRBV28,TGTGCCAGCAGTACTACGGTGAACACTGAAGCTTTCTTT,CASSTTVNTEAFF
.,TRBD2,TRBJ2-1,TRBV24-1,TGTGCCACCAGTGATTGGACTAGCGGGGGTACCTACAATGAGCAGTTCTTC,CATSDWTSGGTYNEQFF
.,.,TRBJ2-3,TRBV5-1,TGCGCCAGCAGCGCCCAGGGCGGAGATACGCAGTATTTT,CASSAQGGDTQYF
.,.,TRBJ2-3,TRBV12-5,TGTGCTAGTGGTTTGTCGGGGGTTTCAGATACGCAGTATTTT,CASGLSGVSDTQYF
.,.,TRBJ2-7,TRBV18,TGTGCCAGCTCACCGGGGTCAGGGCTATACGAGCAGTACTTC,CASSPGSGLYEQYF
.,.,TRBJ1-6,TRBV6-5,TGTGCCAGCAGTTACTCTGGGAGCTCACCCCTCCACTTT,CASSYSGSSPLHF